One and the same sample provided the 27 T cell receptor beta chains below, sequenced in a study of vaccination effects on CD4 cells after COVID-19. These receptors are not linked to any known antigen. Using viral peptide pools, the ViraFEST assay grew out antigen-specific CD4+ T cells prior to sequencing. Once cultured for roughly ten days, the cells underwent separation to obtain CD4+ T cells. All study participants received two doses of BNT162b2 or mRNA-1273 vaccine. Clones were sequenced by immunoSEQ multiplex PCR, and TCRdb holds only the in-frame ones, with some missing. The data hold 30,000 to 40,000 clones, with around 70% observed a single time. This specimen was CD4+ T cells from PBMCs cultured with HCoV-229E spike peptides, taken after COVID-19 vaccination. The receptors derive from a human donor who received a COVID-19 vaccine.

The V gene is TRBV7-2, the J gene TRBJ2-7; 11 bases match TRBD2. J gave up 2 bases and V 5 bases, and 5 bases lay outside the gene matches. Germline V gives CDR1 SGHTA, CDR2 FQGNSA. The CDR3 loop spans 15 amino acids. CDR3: CASSPGLAGAYEQYF. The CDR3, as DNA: TGTGCCAGCAGCCCCGGACTAGCGGGTGCCTACGAGCAGTACTTC.

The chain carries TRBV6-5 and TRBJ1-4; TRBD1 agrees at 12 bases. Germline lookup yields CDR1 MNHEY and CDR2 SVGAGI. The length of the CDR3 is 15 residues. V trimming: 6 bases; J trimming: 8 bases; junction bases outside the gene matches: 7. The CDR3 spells CASRDLGTGGEKLFF. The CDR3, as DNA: TGTGCCAGCAGAGACCTGGGGACAGGGGGCGAAAAACTGTTTTTT.

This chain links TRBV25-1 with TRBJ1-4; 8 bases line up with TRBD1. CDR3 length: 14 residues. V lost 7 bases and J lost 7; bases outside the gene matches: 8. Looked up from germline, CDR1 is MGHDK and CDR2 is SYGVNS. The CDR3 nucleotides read TGTGCCAGCACACGGACAGGGTTGGCTGAAAAACTGTTTTTT. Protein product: CASTRTGLAEKLFF.

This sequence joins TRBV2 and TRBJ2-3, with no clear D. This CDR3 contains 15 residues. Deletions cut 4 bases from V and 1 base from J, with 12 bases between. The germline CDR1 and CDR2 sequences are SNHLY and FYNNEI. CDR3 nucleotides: TGTGCCAGCAGTGCTAGGACCTTACGCACAGATACGCAGTATTTT. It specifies CASSARTLRTDTQYF.

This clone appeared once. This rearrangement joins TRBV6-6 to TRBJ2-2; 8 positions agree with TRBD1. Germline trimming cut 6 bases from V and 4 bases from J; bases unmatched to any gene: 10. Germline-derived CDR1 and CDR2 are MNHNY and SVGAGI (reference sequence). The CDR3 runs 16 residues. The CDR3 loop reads CASRSYRGTRTGELFF. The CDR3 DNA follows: TGTGCCAGCAGATCATACAGGGGGACGCGCACCGGGGAGCTGTTTTTT.

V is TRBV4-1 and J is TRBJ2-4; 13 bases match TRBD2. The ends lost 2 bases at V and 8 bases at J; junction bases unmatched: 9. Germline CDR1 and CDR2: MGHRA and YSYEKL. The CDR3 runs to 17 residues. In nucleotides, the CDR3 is TGCGCCAGCAGCCAACTCCTACTAGCGGGGGGGGGTGACATTCAGTACTTC. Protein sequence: CASSQLLLAGGGDIQYF.

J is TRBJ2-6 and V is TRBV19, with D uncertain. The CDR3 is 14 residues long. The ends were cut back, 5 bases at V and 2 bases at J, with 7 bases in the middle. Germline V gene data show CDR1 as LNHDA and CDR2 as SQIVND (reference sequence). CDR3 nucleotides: TGTGCCAGTAGTGAAGGTCCTGGGGCCAACGTCCTGACTTTC. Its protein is CASSEGPGANVLTF.

CDR3 loop: CASSVYRDNYGYTF. Here the CDR3 DNA reads TGTGCCAGCAGCGTTTACAGGGATAACTATGGCTACACCTTC. The chain carries TRBV9 and TRBJ1-2; D is perhaps TRBD1 (6 bases). The CDR3 has 14 residues. Germline V gene sequence: CDR1 SGDLS, CDR2 YYNGEE. Trimming pared 2 bases from V and 1 base from J, leaving 9 bases between.

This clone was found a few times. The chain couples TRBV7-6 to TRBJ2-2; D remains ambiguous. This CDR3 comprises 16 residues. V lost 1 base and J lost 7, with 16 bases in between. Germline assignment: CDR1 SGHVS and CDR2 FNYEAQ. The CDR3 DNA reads TGTGCCAGCAGCTTAGGGCGGCTGGTTCAGAACGGGGAGCTGTTTTTT. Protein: CASSLGRLVQNGELFF.

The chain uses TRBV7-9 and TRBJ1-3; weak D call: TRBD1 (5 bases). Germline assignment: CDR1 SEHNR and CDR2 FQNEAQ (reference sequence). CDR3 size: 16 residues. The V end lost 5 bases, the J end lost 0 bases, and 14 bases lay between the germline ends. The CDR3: CASSPLGPSSGNTIYF. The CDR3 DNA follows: TGTGCCAGCAGCCCCCTGGGACCATCCTCTGGAAACACCATATATTTT.

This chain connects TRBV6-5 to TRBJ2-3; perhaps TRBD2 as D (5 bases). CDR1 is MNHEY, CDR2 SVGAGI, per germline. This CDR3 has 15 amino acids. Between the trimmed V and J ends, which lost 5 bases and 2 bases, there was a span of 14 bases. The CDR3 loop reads CASSPQLEFTDTQYF. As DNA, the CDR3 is TGTGCCAGCAGTCCGCAACTAGAGTTCACAGATACGCAGTATTTT.

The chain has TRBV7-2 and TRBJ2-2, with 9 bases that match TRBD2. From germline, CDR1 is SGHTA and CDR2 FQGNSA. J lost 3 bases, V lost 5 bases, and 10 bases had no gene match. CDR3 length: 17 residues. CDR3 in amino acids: CASSASGVAGDTGELFF. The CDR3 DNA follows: TGTGCCAGCAGCGCATCCGGAGTAGCGGGGGACACCGGGGAGCTGTTTTTT.

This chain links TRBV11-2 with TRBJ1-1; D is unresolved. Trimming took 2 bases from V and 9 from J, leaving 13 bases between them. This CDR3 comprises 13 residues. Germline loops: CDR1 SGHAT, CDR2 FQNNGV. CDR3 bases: TGTGCCAGCAGCTTATTGGAGGGATCTCAAGCTTTCTTT. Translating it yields CASSLLEGSQAFF.

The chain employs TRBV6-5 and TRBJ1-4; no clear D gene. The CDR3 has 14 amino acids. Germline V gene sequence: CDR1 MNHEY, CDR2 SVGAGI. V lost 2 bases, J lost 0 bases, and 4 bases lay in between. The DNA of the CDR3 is TGTGCCAGCAGTTACACCGCAACTAATGAAAAACTGTTTTTT. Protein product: CASSYTATNEKLFF.

The CDR3 DNA sequence: TGTGCCAGCAGTGAAGCCCCGGGGATTAGGAATGAGCAGTTCTTC. Translated, it gives CASSEAPGIRNEQFF. This sequence joins TRBV6-1 and TRBJ2-1; maybe TRBD2 (5 bases). Trimming took 0 bases from V and 7 from J, leaving 13 bases between them. The CDR3 loop spans 15 amino acids. From germline, CDR1 is MNHNS and CDR2 SASEGT.

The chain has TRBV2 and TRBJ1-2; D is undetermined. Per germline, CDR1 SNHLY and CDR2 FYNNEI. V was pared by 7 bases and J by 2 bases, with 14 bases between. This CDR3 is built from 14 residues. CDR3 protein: CASTRERHNYGYTF. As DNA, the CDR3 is TGTGCCAGCACTCGGGAGCGACACAACTATGGCTACACCTTC.

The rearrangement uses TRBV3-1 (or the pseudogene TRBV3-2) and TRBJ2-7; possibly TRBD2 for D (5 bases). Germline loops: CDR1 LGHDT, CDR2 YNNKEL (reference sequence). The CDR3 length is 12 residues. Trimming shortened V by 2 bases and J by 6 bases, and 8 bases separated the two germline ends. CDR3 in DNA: TGTGCCAGCAGCCAAACGGCGGGCGAGCAGTACTTC. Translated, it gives CASSQTAGEQYF.

In DNA, the CDR3 is TGTGCCAGCAGCTTAATGAGGGGGTCGTTGATATATGAAAAACTGTTTTTT. As protein: CASSLMRGSLIYEKLFF. The rearrangement joins TRBV11-2 to TRBJ1-4, with D perhaps matching TRBD1 (6 bases). CDR3 length: 17 residues. The germline V gene encodes CDR1 SGHAT and CDR2 FQNNGV. Trimming removed 2 bases at V and 6 bases at J, with 19 bases between.

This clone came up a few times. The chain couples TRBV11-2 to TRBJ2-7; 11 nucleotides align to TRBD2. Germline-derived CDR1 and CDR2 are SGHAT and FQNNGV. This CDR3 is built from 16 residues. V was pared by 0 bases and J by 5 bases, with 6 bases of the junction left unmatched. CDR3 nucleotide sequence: TGTGCCAGCAGCTTAGAGCCTAGCGGGGGGTATAACGAGCAGTACTTC. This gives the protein CASSLEPSGGYNEQYF.

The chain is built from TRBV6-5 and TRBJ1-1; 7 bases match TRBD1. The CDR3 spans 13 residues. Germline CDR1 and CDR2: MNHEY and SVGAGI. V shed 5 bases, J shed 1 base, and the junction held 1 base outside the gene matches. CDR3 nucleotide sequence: TGTGCCAGCAGTCAGGGGGGGAACACTGAAGCTTTCTTT. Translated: CASSQGGNTEAFF.

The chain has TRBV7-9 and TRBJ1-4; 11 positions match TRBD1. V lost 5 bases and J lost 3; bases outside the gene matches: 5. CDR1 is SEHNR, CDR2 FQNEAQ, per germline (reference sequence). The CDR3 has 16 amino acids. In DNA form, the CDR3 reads TGTGCCAGCAGCCAAGGACAGGGGGCTGCTAATGAAAAACTGTTTTTT. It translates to CASSQGQGAANEKLFF.

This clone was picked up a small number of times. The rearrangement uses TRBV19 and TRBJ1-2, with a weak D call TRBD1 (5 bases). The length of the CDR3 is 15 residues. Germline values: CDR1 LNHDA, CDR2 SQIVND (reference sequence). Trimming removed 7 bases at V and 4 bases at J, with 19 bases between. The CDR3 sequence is CASTRQGLTTYGYTF. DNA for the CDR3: TGTGCCAGTACCCGGCAGGGCCTTACCACCTATGGCTACACCTTC.

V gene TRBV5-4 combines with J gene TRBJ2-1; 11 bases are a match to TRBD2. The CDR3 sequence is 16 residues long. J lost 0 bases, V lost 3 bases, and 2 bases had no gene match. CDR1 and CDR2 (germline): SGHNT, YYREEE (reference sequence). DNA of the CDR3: TGTGCCAGCAGCTCTAGCGGGGGGCGCTCCTACAATGAGCAGTTCTTC. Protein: CASSSSGGRSYNEQFF.

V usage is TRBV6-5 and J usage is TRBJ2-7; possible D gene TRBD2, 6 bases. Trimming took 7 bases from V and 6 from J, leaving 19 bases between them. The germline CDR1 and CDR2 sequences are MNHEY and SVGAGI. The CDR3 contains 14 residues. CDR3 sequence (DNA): TGTGCCAGCACCCGGACTACTATAATCGGCGAGCAGTACTTC. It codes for CASTRTTIIGEQYF.

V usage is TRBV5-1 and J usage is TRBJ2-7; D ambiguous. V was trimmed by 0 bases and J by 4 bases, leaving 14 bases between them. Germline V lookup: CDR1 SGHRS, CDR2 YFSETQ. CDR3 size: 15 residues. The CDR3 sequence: CASSLADGAAYEQYF. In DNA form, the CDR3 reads TGCGCCAGCAGCTTGGCCGACGGAGCCGCTTACGAGCAGTACTTC.

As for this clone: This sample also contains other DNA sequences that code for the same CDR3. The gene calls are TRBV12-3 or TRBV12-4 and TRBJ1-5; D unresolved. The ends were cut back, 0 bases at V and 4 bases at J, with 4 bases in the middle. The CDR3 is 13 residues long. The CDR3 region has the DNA TGTGCCAGCAGTTTAGCAGAAAATCAGCCCCAGCATTTT. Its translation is CASSLAENQPQHF.

The CDR3 nucleotides are TGCGCCAGCAGGGGTTCGGGCAAAAACATTCAGTACTTC. Translation: CASRGSGKNIQYF. This rearrangement joins TRBV5-1 to TRBJ2-4; D remains ambiguous. Germline assignment: CDR1 SGHRS and CDR2 YFSETQ. Deletions cut 5 bases from V and 3 bases from J, with 9 bases between. This CDR3 has 13 amino acids.